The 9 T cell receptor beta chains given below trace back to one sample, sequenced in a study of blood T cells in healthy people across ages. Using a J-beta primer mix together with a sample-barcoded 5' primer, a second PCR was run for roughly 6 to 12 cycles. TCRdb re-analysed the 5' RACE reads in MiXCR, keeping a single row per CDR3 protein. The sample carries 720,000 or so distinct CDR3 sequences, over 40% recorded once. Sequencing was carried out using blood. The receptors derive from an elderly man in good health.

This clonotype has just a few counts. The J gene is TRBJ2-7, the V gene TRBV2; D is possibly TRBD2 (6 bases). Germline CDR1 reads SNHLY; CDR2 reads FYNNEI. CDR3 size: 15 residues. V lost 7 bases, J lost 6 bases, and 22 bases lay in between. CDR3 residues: CASTTSAGFLSEQYF. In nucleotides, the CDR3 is TGTGCCAGCACAACATCTGCGGGATTTCTAAGCGAGCAGTACTTC. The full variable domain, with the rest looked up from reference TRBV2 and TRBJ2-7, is EPEVTQTPSHQVTQMGQEVILRCVPISNHLYFYWYRQILGQKVEFLVSFYNNEISEKSEIFDDQFSVERPDGSNFTLKIRSTKLEDSAMYFCASTTSAGFLSEQYFGPGTRLTVT.

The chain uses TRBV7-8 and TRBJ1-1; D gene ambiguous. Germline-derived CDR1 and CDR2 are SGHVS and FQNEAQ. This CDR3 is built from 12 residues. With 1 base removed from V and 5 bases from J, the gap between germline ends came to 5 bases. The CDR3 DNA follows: TGTGCCAGCAGCTTAGGGCTAACTGAAGCTTTCTTT. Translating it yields CASSLGLTEAFF.

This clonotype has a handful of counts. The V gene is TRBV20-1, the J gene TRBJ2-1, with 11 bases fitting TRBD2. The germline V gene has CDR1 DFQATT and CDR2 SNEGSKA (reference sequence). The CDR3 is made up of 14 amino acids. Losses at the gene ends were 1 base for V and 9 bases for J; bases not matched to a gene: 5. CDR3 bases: TGCAGTGCTAGAGGCCCTAGCGGGGGGACTGAGCAGTTCTTC. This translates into CSARGPSGGTEQFF.

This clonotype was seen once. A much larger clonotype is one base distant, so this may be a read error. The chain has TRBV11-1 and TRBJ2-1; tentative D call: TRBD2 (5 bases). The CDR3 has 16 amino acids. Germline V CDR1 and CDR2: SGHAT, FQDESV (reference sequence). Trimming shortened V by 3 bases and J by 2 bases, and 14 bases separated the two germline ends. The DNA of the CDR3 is TGTGCCAGCAGCTTTAACCAGCGGATCGCCTACAATGAGCAGTTCTTC. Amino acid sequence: CASSFNQRIAYNEQFF.

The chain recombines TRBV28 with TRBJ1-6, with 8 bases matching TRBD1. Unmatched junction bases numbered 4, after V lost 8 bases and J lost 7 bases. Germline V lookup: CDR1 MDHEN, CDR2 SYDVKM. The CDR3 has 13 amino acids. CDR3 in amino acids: CASGTGINSPLHF. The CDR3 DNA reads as TGTGCCAGCGGGACAGGAATAAATTCACCCCTCCACTTT.

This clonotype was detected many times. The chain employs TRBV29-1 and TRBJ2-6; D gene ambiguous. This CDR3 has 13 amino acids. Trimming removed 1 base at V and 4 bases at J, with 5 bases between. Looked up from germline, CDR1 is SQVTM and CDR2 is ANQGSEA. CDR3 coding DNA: TGCAGCGTTGAAGGAAGGGGGGCCAACGTCCTGACTTTC. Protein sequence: CSVEGRGANVLTF.

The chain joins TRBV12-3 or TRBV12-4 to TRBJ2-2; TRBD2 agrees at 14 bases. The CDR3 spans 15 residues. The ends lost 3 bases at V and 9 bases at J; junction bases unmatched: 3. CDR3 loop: CASSFGTSGGWELFF. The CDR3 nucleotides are TGTGCCAGCAGTTTTGGGACTAGCGGGGGATGGGAGCTGTTTTTT.

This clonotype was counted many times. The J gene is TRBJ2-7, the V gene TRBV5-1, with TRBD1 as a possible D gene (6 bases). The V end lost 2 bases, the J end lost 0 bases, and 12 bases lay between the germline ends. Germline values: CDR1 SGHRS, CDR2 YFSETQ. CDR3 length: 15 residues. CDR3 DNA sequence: TGCGCCAGCAGCTTAGTGGGGGCCAGCTCCTACGAGCAGTACTTC. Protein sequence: CASSLVGASSYEQYF. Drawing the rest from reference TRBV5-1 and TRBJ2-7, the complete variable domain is KAGVTQTPRYLIKTRGQQVTLSCSPISGHRSVSWYQQTPGQGLQFLFEYFSETQRNKGNFPGRFSGRQFSNSRSEMNVSTLELGDSALYLCASSLVGASSYEQYFGPGTRLTVT.

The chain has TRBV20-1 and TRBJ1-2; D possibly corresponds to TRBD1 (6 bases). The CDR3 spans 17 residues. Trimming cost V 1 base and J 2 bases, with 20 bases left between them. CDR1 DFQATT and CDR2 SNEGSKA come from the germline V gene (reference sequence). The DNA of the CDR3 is TGCAGTGCTAGAGCACCCCGCGAACGCACAGGGAACTATGGCTACACCTTC. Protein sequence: CSARAPRERTGNYGYTF.